This is a list of T cell receptor beta chains from one sample in a study of T-cell reconstitution after alpha-beta-depleted transplantation in children. A single record per CDR3 protein comes from TCRdb applying MiXCR to the PCR reads. The table lists around 670,000 distinct CDR3 sequences, less than 15% of them singletons, with 0.65% to 0.9% in the top ten. Sequencing was performed on PBMCs, taken before TCRalphabeta/CD19-depleted stem cell transplant. Receptors were obtained from a girl aged 2-9 years with congenital amegakaryocytic thrombocytopenia, due to receive a stem cell transplant. CDR3s include the opening cysteine and the closing phenylalanine or tryptophan. A D gene is named only where the DNA matches it firmly. Clone size, where shown, is once, few, many, or a class for clones that have expanded.

CDR3 protein: CASSLWDRAPGNTIYF
CDR3 DNA: TGTGCCAGCAGTTTATGGGACCGCGCTCCTGGAAACACCATATATTTT
D gene: NA
clone size: many
J gene: TRBJ1-3
V gene: TRBV27

CDR3 protein: CASSLSPYYNEQFF
CDR3 DNA: TGTGCCAGCAGTTTATCCCCTTACTACAATGAGCAGTTCTTC
D gene: NA
clone size: NA
J gene: TRBJ2-1
V gene: TRBV12-3/TRBV12-4

CDR3 protein: CASSFSHQSPLHF
CDR3 DNA: TGTGCCAGCAGTTTTTCGCATCAATCACCCCTCCACTTT
D gene: NA
clone size: many
J gene: TRBJ1-6
V gene: TRBV12-3/TRBV12-4

CDR3 protein: CCAREIDRLLNTGELFF
CDR3 DNA: TGCTGTGCTAGAGAGATAGACAGGTTGTTGAACACCGGGGAGCTGTTTTTT
D gene: NA
clone size: NA
J gene: TRBJ2-2
V gene: TRBV20-1

CDR3 protein: CATSTRTNTGELFF
CDR3 DNA: TGTGCCACCAGCACCCGCACGAACACCGGGGAGCTGTTTTTT
D gene: NA
clone size: few
J gene: TRBJ2-2
V gene: TRBV15

CDR3 protein: CSAREDTYQETQYF
CDR3 DNA: TGCAGTGCTAGGGAGGACACTTACCAAGAGACCCAGTACTTC
D gene: NA
clone size: NA
J gene: TRBJ2-5
V gene: TRBV20-1

CDR3 protein: CSATRLVAKNIQYF
CDR3 DNA: TGCAGTGCTACCAGACTAGTAGCCAAAAACATTCAGTACTTC
D gene: NA
clone size: NA
J gene: TRBJ2-4
V gene: TRBV20-1

CDR3 protein: CASSFPRGTGNSPLHF
CDR3 DNA: TGTGCCAGCAGTTTCCCGCGGGGGACAGGGAATTCACCCCTCCACTTT
D gene: TRBD1
clone size: few
J gene: TRBJ1-6
V gene: TRBV28

CDR3 protein: CASSRLAGANEQFF
CDR3 DNA: TGTGCCAGTAGTAGGCTAGCGGGAGCCAATGAGCAGTTCTTC
D gene: TRBD2
clone size: few
J gene: TRBJ2-1
V gene: TRBV19

CDR3 protein: CSATQGLADSYEQYF
CDR3 DNA: TGCAGTGCTACCCAGGGACTAGCGGACTCCTACGAGCAGTACTTC
D gene: TRBD2
clone size: many
J gene: TRBJ2-7
V gene: TRBV20-1

CDR3 protein: CASSLPSSGINEQFF
CDR3 DNA: TGCGCCAGCAGCTTGCCTTCTAGCGGGATCAATGAGCAGTTCTTC
D gene: TRBD2
clone size: few
J gene: TRBJ2-1
V gene: TRBV5-1

CDR3 protein: CASSLVGTRGYEQYF
CDR3 DNA: TGTGCCAGCAGCTTAGTGGGGACCCGGGGGTACGAGCAGTACTTC
D gene: NA
clone size: many
J gene: TRBJ2-7
V gene: TRBV7-2

CDR3 protein: CASSPWTPDTQYF
CDR3 DNA: TGTGCCAGCAGCCCCTGGACTCCAGATACGCAGTATTTT
D gene: NA
clone size: few
J gene: TRBJ2-3
V gene: TRBV5-5

CDR3 protein: CASSKTSGYNEQFF
CDR3 DNA: TGTGCCAGCAGCAAAACTAGCGGCTACAATGAGCAGTTCTTC
D gene: TRBD2
clone size: many
J gene: TRBJ2-1
V gene: TRBV9

CDR3 protein: CASSLAAEPYEQYF
CDR3 DNA: TGCGCCAGCAGCTTGGCGGCGGAGCCCTACGAGCAGTACTTC
D gene: NA
clone size: few
J gene: TRBJ2-7
V gene: TRBV5-1

CDR3 protein: CASSPRTGEETQYF
CDR3 DNA: TGTGCCAGCAGCCCCCGAACGGGAGAAGAGACCCAGTACTTC
D gene: NA
clone size: NA
J gene: TRBJ2-5
V gene: TRBV9

CDR3 protein: CSPSEGSSYEQYF
CDR3 DNA: TGCAGCCCCTCCGAAGGGAGCTCCTACGAGCAGTACTTC
D gene: NA
clone size: many
J gene: TRBJ2-7
V gene: TRBV20-1

CDR3 protein: CASKQGDQPQHF
CDR3 DNA: TGTGCCAGTAAACAGGGGGATCAGCCCCAGCATTTT
D gene: TRBD1
clone size: many
J gene: TRBJ1-5
V gene: TRBV12-3/TRBV12-4

CDR3 protein: CASRHRQGGSYEQYF
CDR3 DNA: TGTGCCAGCAGGCACAGACAGGGAGGGTCTTACGAGCAGTACTTC
D gene: NA
clone size: NA
J gene: TRBJ2-7
V gene: TRBV7-8

CDR3 protein: CSASTLAGGVFNEQFF
CDR3 DNA: TGCAGTGCTAGTACGTTAGCGGGAGGGGTTTTCAATGAGCAGTTCTTC
D gene: TRBD2
clone size: many
J gene: TRBJ2-1
V gene: TRBV20-1

CDR3 protein: CSASGFGVQGLTGEQFF
CDR3 DNA: TGCAGTGCTAGTGGTTTCGGGGTTCAGGGGCTTACGGGTGAGCAGTTCTTC
D gene: NA
clone size: many
J gene: TRBJ2-1
V gene: TRBV20-1

CDR3 protein: CPSSDSVANTGELFF
CDR3 DNA: TGTCCCAGCAGTGACAGCGTCGCGAACACCGGGGAGCTGTTTTTT
D gene: NA
clone size: many
J gene: TRBJ2-2
V gene: TRBV10-3

CDR3 protein: CASSLTPARNSPLHF
CDR3 DNA: TGCGCCAGCAGCTTGACCCCCGCCAGAAATTCACCCCTCCACTTT
D gene: NA
clone size: few
J gene: TRBJ1-6
V gene: TRBV5-1

CDR3 protein: CASSQLQGINEYGYTF
CDR3 DNA: TGTGCCAGCAGTCAGCTACAGGGAATCAATGAATATGGCTACACCTTC
D gene: NA
clone size: many
J gene: TRBJ1-2
V gene: TRBV12-3/TRBV12-4

CDR3 protein: CASSLGPLGGELFF
CDR3 DNA: TGTGCCAGCAGTTTAGGCCCGCTAGGCGGGGAGCTGTTTTTT
D gene: NA
clone size: many
J gene: TRBJ2-2
V gene: TRBV12-3/TRBV12-4

CDR3 protein: CASRFGELFF
CDR3 DNA: TGCGCCAGCAGGTTCGGGGAGCTGTTTTTT
D gene: NA
clone size: many
J gene: TRBJ2-2
V gene: TRBV10-2

CDR3 protein: CASSLGTDYGYTF
CDR3 DNA: TGCGCCAGCAGCCTCGGGACGGACTATGGCTACACCTTC
D gene: NA
clone size: many
J gene: TRBJ1-2
V gene: TRBV5-1